This TCR beta chain derives from a study of blood T cell repertoires in COVID-19. Study information: The origin of the acute and convalescent COVID-19 samples was the United States, Italy and Spain. Sources were T cells, B-cell-depleted T cells, or PBMCs; the material itself was cDNA or gDNA.

The CDR3 contains 16 residues. Per the germline V gene, CDR1 is KGHSH and CDR2 is LQKENI. J lost 0 bases, V lost 3 bases, and 4 bases had no gene match. In the study's own analysis: Using reference gene primer amplification, nucleated cell counts were estimated. TCRdb's copy holds only in-frame clones and misses some; the assay was immunoSEQ multiplex PCR. The DNA was the basis for D and trimming; V, J and clone size are from that table. The table shows 75,000 to 90,000 clones, with around 84% occurring only once. Of note for this clone: This same CDR3 is encoded by further DNA sequences in the sample.

The material sequenced was peripheral blood. This chain links TRBV18 with TRBJ2-2; TRBD1 matches 7 bases. This TCR was sampled from a man older than 75 with active or convalescent COVID-19. The CDR3 loop is CASSPRGQANTGELFF. The CDR3 DNA is TGTGCCAGCTCACCTCGCGGACAGGCGAACACCGGGGAGCTGTTTTTT.